Shown below are 3 T cell receptor beta chains from a single sample sequenced in a study of B cell selection in AIRE deficiency (dated by TCRdb to the late 2010s). Library construction relied on the immunoSEQ multiplex PCR assay. TCRdb stores this immuneACCESS table with in-frame sequences only. Part of the clones is absent; in the studies checked, under half of the shortfall reflects unresolved V genes, and no reason is known for the rest. The sample table shows fewer than 30,000 clones, and approximately 97% are seen once. Clones ranked in the top ten supply approximately 0.2% of the sample. CD4+CD127+ cells were sorted as the conventional CD4 T cell population. Input material: conventional CD4+ T cells sorted from PBMCs. Source of these receptors: a human donor with AIRE deficiency.

The rearrangement uses TRBV11-2 and TRBJ1-1; no firm D call. Germline CDR1 is SGHAT and CDR2 is FQNNGV. Trimming removed 4 bases at V and 0 bases at J, with 12 bases between. The CDR3 runs 15 residues. The CDR3 is CASSSHGSMNTEAFF. The CDR3 DNA is TGTGCCAGCAGCTCCCATGGTTCCATGAACACTGAAGCTTTCTTT.

This sequence joins TRBV5-1 and TRBJ2-1, with 8 bases that match TRBD2. CDR3 length: 17 residues. The ends lost 1 base at V and 8 bases at J; junction bases unmatched: 14. Germline V lookup: CDR1 SGHRS, CDR2 YFSETQ. The CDR3 DNA is TGCGCCAGCAGCTTGTTCCCCGCGGGAGGTGTGGGCGATGAGCAGTTCTTC. Protein sequence: CASSLFPAGGVGDEQFF.

This sequence joins TRBV6-1 and TRBJ1-6, with TRBD1 matching over 7 bases. Looked up from germline, CDR1 is MNHNS and CDR2 is SASEGT. CDR3 length equals 18 residues. J lost 3 bases, V lost 2 bases, and 10 bases had no gene match. CDR3 sequence (DNA): TGTGCCAGCAGTGAACCACAGGGGAGTCCTTTCTATAATTCACCCCTCCACTTT. This translates into CASSEPQGSPFYNSPLHF.